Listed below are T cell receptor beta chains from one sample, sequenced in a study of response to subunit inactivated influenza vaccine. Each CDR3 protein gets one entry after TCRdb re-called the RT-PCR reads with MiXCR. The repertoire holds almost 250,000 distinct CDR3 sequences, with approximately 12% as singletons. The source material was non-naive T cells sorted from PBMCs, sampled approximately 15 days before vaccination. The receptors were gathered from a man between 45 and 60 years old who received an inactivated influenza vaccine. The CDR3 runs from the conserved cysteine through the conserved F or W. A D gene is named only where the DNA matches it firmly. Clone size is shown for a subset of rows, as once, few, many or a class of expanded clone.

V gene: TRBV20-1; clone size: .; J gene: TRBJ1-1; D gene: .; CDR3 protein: CSALEMLKLDGNTEAFF; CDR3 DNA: TGCAGTGCTCTAGAAATGCTAAAACTCGATGGGAACACTGAAGCTTTCTTT
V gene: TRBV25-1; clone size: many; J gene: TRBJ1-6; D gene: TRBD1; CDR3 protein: CASNRGNSPLHF; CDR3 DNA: TGTGCCAGTAACAGGGGGAATTCACCCCTCCACTTT
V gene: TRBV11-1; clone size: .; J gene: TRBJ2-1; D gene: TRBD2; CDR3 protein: CASSLTRLAKGNEQFF; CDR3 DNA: TGTGCCAGCAGCTTAACGAGACTAGCGAAAGGGAATGAGCAGTTCTTC
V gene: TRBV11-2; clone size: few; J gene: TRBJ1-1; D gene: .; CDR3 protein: CASSLSDSSNTEAFF; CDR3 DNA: TGTGCCAGCAGCTTATCTGACTCATCGAACACTGAAGCTTTCTTT
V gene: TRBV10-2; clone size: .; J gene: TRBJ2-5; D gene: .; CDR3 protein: CASLGGGGKETQYF; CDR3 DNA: TGCGCCAGCCTGGGGGGCGGGGGAAAAGAGACCCAGTACTTC
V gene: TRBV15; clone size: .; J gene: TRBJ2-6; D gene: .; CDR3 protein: CATSRDAGANVLTF; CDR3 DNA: TGTGCCACCAGCAGGGACGCCGGGGCCAACGTCCTGACTTTC
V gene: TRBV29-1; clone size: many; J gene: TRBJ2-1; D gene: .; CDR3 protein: CSVHSSNEQFF; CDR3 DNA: TGCAGCGTTCATTCGTCGAATGAGCAGTTCTTC
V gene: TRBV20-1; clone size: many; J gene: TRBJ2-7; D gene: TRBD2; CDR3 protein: CSASPGLVKGYEQYF; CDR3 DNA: TGCAGTGCCTCCCCTGGACTAGTCAAGGGGTACGAGCAGTACTTC
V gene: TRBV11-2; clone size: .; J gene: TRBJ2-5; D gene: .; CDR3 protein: CASSASLKETQYF; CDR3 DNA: TGTGCCAGCTCCGCCTCCCTAAAAGAGACCCAGTACTTC
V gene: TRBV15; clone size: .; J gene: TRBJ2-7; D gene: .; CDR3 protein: CATSRDLGPLEQYF; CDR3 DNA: TGTGCCACCAGCAGAGATCTGGGGCCCCTCGAGCAGTACTTC
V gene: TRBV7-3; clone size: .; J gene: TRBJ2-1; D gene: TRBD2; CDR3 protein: CASGPGAGGEQFF; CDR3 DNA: TGTGCCAGCGGACCGGGGGCGGGAGGTGAGCAGTTCTTC
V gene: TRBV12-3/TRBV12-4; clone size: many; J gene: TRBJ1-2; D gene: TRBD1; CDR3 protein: CASNKGTAWGPLDGYTF; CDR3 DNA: TGTGCCAGCAATAAAGGGACAGCATGGGGTCCTTTAGATGGCTACACCTTC
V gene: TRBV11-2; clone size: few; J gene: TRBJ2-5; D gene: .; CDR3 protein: CASSFEVAGRMETQYF; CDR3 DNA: TGTGCCAGCAGCTTCGAGGTTGCGGGGCGAATGGAGACCCAGTACTTC
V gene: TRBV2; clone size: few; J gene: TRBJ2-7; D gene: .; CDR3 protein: CASSELAYEQYF; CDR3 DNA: TGTGCCAGCAGTGAATTAGCCTACGAGCAGTACTTC
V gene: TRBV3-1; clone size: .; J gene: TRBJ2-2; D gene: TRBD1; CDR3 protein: CASSQVWSGQGVTGELFF; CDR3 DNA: TGTGCCAGCAGCCAAGTCTGGTCGGGACAGGGAGTAACCGGGGAGCTGTTTTTT
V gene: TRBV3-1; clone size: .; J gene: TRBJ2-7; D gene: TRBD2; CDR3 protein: CASSDGLAGGHLYF; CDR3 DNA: TGTGCCAGCAGCGACGGACTAGCGGGGGGCCACTTGTACTTC
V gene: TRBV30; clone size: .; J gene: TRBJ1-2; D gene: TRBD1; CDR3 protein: CARDQRGRGYTF; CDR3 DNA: TGTGCCCGGGATCAAAGGGGGCGCGGCTACACCTTC
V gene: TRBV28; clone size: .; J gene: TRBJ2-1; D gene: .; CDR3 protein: CASSPSQDRNNEQFF; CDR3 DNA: TGTGCCAGCAGTCCCAGTCAGGACCGCAACAATGAGCAGTTCTTC
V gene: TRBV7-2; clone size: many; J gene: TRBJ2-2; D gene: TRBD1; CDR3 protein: CASSQQGTNTGELFF; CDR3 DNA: TGTGCCAGCAGCCAACAGGGGACGAACACCGGGGAGCTGTTTTTT
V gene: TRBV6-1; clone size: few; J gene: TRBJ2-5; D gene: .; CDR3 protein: CASSPALVLQKETQYF; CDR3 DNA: TGTGCCAGCAGTCCAGCGCTAGTGCTCCAAAAAGAGACCCAGTACTTC
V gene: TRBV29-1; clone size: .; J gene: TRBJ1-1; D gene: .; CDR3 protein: CSVDLGAAEAFF; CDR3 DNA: TGCAGCGTTGACCTGGGGGCCGCTGAAGCTTTCTTT
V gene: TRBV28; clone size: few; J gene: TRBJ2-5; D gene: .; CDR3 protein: CASSPPTGIQETQYF; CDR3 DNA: TGTGCCAGCAGTCCCCCTACCGGGATACAAGAGACCCAGTACTTC
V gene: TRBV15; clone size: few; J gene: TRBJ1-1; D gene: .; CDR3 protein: CATSRDSTEAFF; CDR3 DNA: TGTGCCACCAGCAGAGACAGCACTGAAGCTTTCTTT
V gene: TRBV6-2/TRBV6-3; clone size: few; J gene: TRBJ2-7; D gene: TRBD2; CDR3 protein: CASRPSGTSYIYEQYF; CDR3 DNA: TGTGCCAGCAGGCCCTCCGGGACTAGTTACATCTACGAGCAGTACTTC
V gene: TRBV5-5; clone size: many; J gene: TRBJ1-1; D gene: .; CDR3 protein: CASSLVGGPTAGAFF; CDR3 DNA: TGTGCCAGCAGCTTGGTTGGCGGACCCACCGCCGGGGCTTTCTTT
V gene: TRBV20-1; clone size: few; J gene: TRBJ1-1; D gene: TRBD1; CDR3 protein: CSARRTGVDTEAFF; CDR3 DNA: TGCAGTGCTAGGCGGACAGGGGTGGACACTGAAGCTTTCTTT
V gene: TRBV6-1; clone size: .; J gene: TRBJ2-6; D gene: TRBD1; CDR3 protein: CASQKPGQGAAGANVLTF; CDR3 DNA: TGTGCCAGCCAAAAACCGGGACAGGGGGCAGCTGGGGCCAACGTCCTGACTTTC
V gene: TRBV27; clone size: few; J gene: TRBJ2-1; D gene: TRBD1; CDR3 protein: CASTGQMSYNEQFF; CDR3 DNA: TGTGCCAGCACGGGACAGATGTCCTACAATGAGCAGTTCTTC
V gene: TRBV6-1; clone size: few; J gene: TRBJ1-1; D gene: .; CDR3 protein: CATTPFGAGRTEAFF; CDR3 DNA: TGTGCCACCACGCCCTTTGGGGCAGGGCGCACTGAAGCTTTCTTT